The entry below gives a single T cell receptor (beta chain) sequence along with its context. Profiled with immunoSEQ multiplex PCR; TCRdb holds only in-frame clones, not every one. The table includes approximately 360,000 clones, 89% detected once. The germline V gene has CDR1 MNHEY and CDR2 SMNVEV (reference sequence). The CDR3 totals 16 residues. With V trimmed by 3 bases and J by 4 bases, 9 bases remained unmatched. The entry originates in a study of blood T cell repertoires in COVID-19. V and J are TRBV27 and TRBJ2-5; TRBD1 matches at 9 bases. The sequence was collected from a man aged 40-50 years with acute or convalescent COVID-19. The sample comprised peripheral blood. The DNA of the CDR3 is TGTGCCAGCAGTTTTCTGGGACAGGGTAATCGAGAGACCCAGTACTTC. Its translation: CASSFLGQGNRETQYF.